Listed below are T cell receptor beta chains from one sample, sequenced in a study of T cells after posttransplantation cyclophosphamide. The protocol was immunoSEQ multiplex PCR, while the TCRdb copy is restricted to in-frame clones and leaves out a portion. There are roughly 6,400 clones in the sample; around 80% occur only once, and about 25% lies in the top ten. The sample consisted of CD8+ T cells sorted from PBMCs, taken around 1,500 days after allogeneic stem cell transplant with posttransplant cyclophosphamide. The receptors stem from a female patient aged 50-59 years who received an allogeneic stem cell transplant from a related donor, was CMV-positive, and had no GVHD. A subset of T cells may come from the graft donor. The CDR3 runs from the conserved cysteine through the conserved F or W. Fields, in order: CDR3 length, D gene, clone size, J gene, V gene, CDR3 DNA, CDR3 protein. The D gene is left open where the match is weak. Some rows have no size entry. The others give once, few or many, or a class for an expanded clone.

cdr3_length: 13; d_call: TRBD2; clone_size: once; j_call: TRBJ2-7; v_call: TRBV5-4; cdr3_nt: TGTGCCAGCAGCTTACGGGAGGGCGTCGAGCAGTACTTC; cdr3_aa: CASSLREGVEQYF
cdr3_length: 15; d_call: TRBD1; clone_size: -; j_call: TRBJ1-1; v_call: TRBV27; cdr3_nt: TGTGCCAGCAGTCCCCGGACAGGGGGCGGCTCTGAAGCTTTCTTT; cdr3_aa: CASSPRTGGGSEAFF
cdr3_length: 14; d_call: -; clone_size: -; j_call: TRBJ2-7; v_call: TRBV4-3; cdr3_nt: TGCGCCAGCAGCGAGTACGGAGGGCGGTACGAGCAGTACTTC; cdr3_aa: CASSEYGGRYEQYF
cdr3_length: 13; d_call: TRBD1; clone_size: -; j_call: TRBJ2-2; v_call: TRBV27; cdr3_nt: TGTGCCAGCAGTTGGACAGGTACCGGGGAGCTGTTTTTT; cdr3_aa: CASSWTGTGELFF
cdr3_length: 12; d_call: -; clone_size: medium-sized; j_call: TRBJ2-3; v_call: TRBV19; cdr3_nt: TGTGCCAGTGAGGGTTACACAGATACGCAGTATTTT; cdr3_aa: CASEGYTDTQYF
cdr3_length: 15; d_call: -; clone_size: -; j_call: TRBJ1-4; v_call: TRBV11-3; cdr3_nt: TGTGCCAGCAGCCCGAGGACAGCAACTAATGAAAAACTGTTTTTT; cdr3_aa: CASSPRTATNEKLFF
cdr3_length: 15; d_call: -; clone_size: once; j_call: TRBJ2-3; v_call: TRBV7-6; cdr3_nt: TGTGCCAGCAGCCTAGCGTTGGCCAGCACAGATACGCAGTATTTT; cdr3_aa: CASSLALASTDTQYF
cdr3_length: 15; d_call: TRBD2; clone_size: -; j_call: TRBJ2-1; v_call: TRBV19; cdr3_nt: TGTGCCAGTAGTATTGGGACTAGGGGGGACAATGAGCAGTTCTTC; cdr3_aa: CASSIGTRGDNEQFF
cdr3_length: 15; d_call: -; clone_size: -; j_call: TRBJ2-5; v_call: TRBV7-6; cdr3_nt: TGTGCCAGCAGTCTAGCATGGGGGGACCAAGAGACCCAGTACTTC; cdr3_aa: CASSLAWGDQETQYF
cdr3_length: 15; d_call: TRBD2; clone_size: medium-sized; j_call: TRBJ2-1; v_call: TRBV9; cdr3_nt: TGTGCCAGCAGCCTTAGCGGGAGAACGAAGGGTGAGCAGTTCTTC; cdr3_aa: CASSLSGRTKGEQFF
cdr3_length: 15; d_call: TRBD2; clone_size: -; j_call: TRBJ2-1; v_call: TRBV2; cdr3_nt: TGTGCCAGATGGGAGTGGACTAGCGGAAACAATGAGCAGTTCTTC; cdr3_aa: CARWEWTSGNNEQFF
cdr3_length: 15; d_call: -; clone_size: -; j_call: TRBJ1-5; v_call: TRBV19; cdr3_nt: TGTGCCAGTAGTGATCACGACAGTAGCAATCAGCCCCAGCATTTT; cdr3_aa: CASSDHDSSNQPQHF
cdr3_length: 16; d_call: TRBD2; clone_size: -; j_call: TRBJ2-1; v_call: TRBV2; cdr3_nt: TGTGCCAGCAGTGAAAAGGTTGGCGGGAGAGGGAATGAGCAGTTCTTC; cdr3_aa: CASSEKVGGRGNEQFF
cdr3_length: 15; d_call: -; clone_size: -; j_call: TRBJ1-1; v_call: TRBV19; cdr3_nt: TGTGCCAGTAGTTTATCAATTACAGTTAACACTGAAGCTTTCTTT; cdr3_aa: CASSLSITVNTEAFF
cdr3_length: 14; d_call: -; clone_size: -; j_call: TRBJ2-2; v_call: TRBV7-6; cdr3_nt: TGTGCCAGCAGCTACCCCACTAGCTTTAGTAAGCTGTTTTTT; cdr3_aa: CASSYPTSFSKLFF
cdr3_length: 17; d_call: TRBD1; clone_size: -; j_call: TRBJ2-7; v_call: TRBV7-2; cdr3_nt: TGTGCCAGCAGCTCCTACCGGACAGGGTTGGGGGCCTACGAGCAGTACTTC; cdr3_aa: CASSSYRTGLGAYEQYF
cdr3_length: 15; d_call: TRBD1; clone_size: -; j_call: TRBJ2-3; v_call: TRBV11-2; cdr3_nt: TGTGCCAGCAGCTTAGGGGACAGACACACAGATACGCAGTATTTT; cdr3_aa: CASSLGDRHTDTQYF
cdr3_length: 18; d_call: TRBD2; clone_size: few; j_call: TRBJ2-1; v_call: TRBV9; cdr3_nt: TGTGCCAGCAGCGTACAAGCGGGAGGGCCCTCTACCTACAATGAGCAGTTCTTC; cdr3_aa: CASSVQAGGPSTYNEQFF